This passage covers 2 T cell receptor beta chains from one sample sequenced in a study of cytomegalovirus exposure and HLA in healthy donors. Repertoires were generated with immunoSEQ multiplex PCR, while TCRdb's copy carries only in-frame clones and drops some. Here the sample spans 95,000 to 150,000 clones, approximately 88% being singletons. Sequencing was performed on PBMCs. These receptors all come from a woman younger than 30 in good health and CMV-seronegative.

The chain has TRBV12-5 and TRBJ2-7; D call uncertain. The CDR3 is 14 residues long. V was trimmed by 4 bases and J by 2 bases, leaving 12 bases between them. Germline V gene sequence: CDR1 LGHNT, CDR2 FRNRAP. The CDR3 nucleotides read TGTGCTAGTGGTTGGGCAGACGGAACCTACGAGCAGTACTTC. Translated, it gives CASGWADGTYEQYF.

This chain connects TRBV27 to TRBJ2-2; a weak D match, TRBD2 (6 bases). Trimming took 8 bases from V and 4 from J, leaving 14 bases between them. The CDR3 extends over 14 amino acids. Germline CDR1 is MNHEY and CDR2 is SMNVEV (reference sequence). This CDR3 is CASCGVGFTGELFF. For the CDR3, the DNA is TGTGCCAGCTGCGGGGTGGGGTTCACCGGGGAGCTGTTTTTT.